The following is a T cell receptor beta chain sequence with its context. This record belongs to a study of Ad26.COV2.S vaccination and SARS-CoV-2 variants. Stated treatment: around 19 received Ad26.COV2.S at low or high dose, single or two shots; several received placebo; per-sample allocation not given. Day 63 after the first vaccine or placebo injection was the time point for sampling. With 10 bases clipped from V and 1 base from J, the junction kept 8 bases outside the gene matches. From germline, CDR1 is MNHNY and CDR2 SVGAGI (reference sequence). The CDR3 extends over 15 amino acids. TCRdb keeps only in-frame clones here, not all; method: immunoSEQ multiplex PCR. Of around 300,000 clones in the sample, 90% were seen once.

The starting material was peripheral blood, obtained in a trial of Ad26.COV2.S vaccine versus placebo. J is TRBJ1-5 and V is TRBV6-6; 9 nucleotides line up with TRBD1. The TCR comes from a person between 18 and 65 years old who received the Ad26.COV2.S COVID-19 vaccine or a placebo. The chain's CDR3 is CATEGTGISNQPQHF. CDR3 DNA sequence: TGTGCCACCGAAGGGACAGGGATCAGCAATCAGCCCCAGCATTTT.